This TCR beta chain originates from a study of blood T cell repertoires in COVID-19. In the study overall: Sample material is recorded as cDNA or gDNA derived from T cells, B-cell-depleted T cells, or PBMCs.

V was shortened by 5 bases and J by 0 bases, with 14 bases between the two germline ends. Germline V gene sequence: CDR1 SGHNT, CDR2 YENEEA. The CDR3 runs to 16 residues. Per the original data handling: Estimates of nucleated cell counts were drawn from the amplification of reference gene primers. TCRdb's table, derived via immunoSEQ multiplex PCR, lists solely in-frame clones and lacks some. Clone size and V and J calls were adopted from that table, with D and trimming inferred from the DNA. The sample lists fewer than 60,000 clones; around 90% were seen once. Sequenced material: peripheral blood. This receptor was obtained from a human donor with acute or convalescent COVID-19. The donor label of this sample is uncertain. The chain joins TRBV11-3 to TRBJ2-1; D might be TRBD1 (6 bases). CDR3 residues: CASSVNRVPSYNEQFF. In DNA, the CDR3 is TGTGCCAGCAGCGTAAACAGGGTCCCCTCCTACAATGAGCAGTTCTTC. Supplemented by reference TRBV11-3 and TRBJ2-1, the full variable domain reads EAGVVQSPRYKIIEKKQPVAFWCNPISGHNTLYWYLQNLGQGPELLIRYENEEAVDDSQLPKDRFSAERLKGVDSTLKIQPAELGDSAVYLCASSVNRVPSYNEQFFGPGTRLTVL.